This is a list of T cell receptor beta chains from one sample in a study of blood T cell repertoires in COVID-19. Sequencing was performed with immunoSEQ multiplex PCR; in TCRdb, only in-frame clones are kept and a portion is missing. The sample lists roughly 160,000 clones; just over 85% were seen once. Material for sequencing was peripheral blood. These receptors were obtained from a man between 60 and 70 years old with acute or convalescent COVID-19. Each CDR3 is given with its conserved first and last residue. Each record gives: clone size, J gene, D gene, V gene, CDR3 protein, CDR3 DNA. The D gene is left open where the match is weak. Only part of the rows carry a size: once, few, many, or a class if the clone is expanded.

clone size: .; J gene: TRBJ1-1; D gene: .; V gene: TRBV30; CDR3 protein: CAWSGQAREAFF; CDR3 DNA: TGTGCCTGGAGTGGACAGGCCCGTGAAGCTTTCTTT
clone size: .; J gene: TRBJ1-1; D gene: TRBD1; V gene: TRBV18; CDR3 protein: CASSLSTGRVNTEAFF; CDR3 DNA: TGTGCCAGCTCACTTTCGACAGGGCGAGTAAACACTGAAGCTTTCTTT
clone size: .; J gene: TRBJ2-7; D gene: TRBD2; V gene: TRBV10-1; CDR3 protein: CASSEGPSGSSYEQYF; CDR3 DNA: TGCGCCAGCAGTGAAGGACCTAGCGGGAGCTCCTACGAGCAGTACTTC
clone size: .; J gene: TRBJ2-1; D gene: .; V gene: TRBV9; CDR3 protein: CASSERTTLYNEQFF; CDR3 DNA: TGTGCCAGCAGCGAGAGGACTACTCTATACAATGAGCAGTTCTTC
clone size: .; J gene: TRBJ2-7; D gene: .; V gene: TRBV5-1; CDR3 protein: CASSTWMGSSYEQYF; CDR3 DNA: TGCGCCAGCAGCACCTGGATGGGGAGCTCCTACGAGCAGTACTTC
clone size: .; J gene: TRBJ2-3; D gene: TRBD2; V gene: TRBV19; CDR3 protein: CASRLAGADTQYF; CDR3 DNA: TGTGCCAGTCGACTAGCGGGAGCAGATACGCAGTATTTT
clone size: .; J gene: TRBJ2-5; D gene: TRBD2; V gene: TRBV3-1/TRBV3-2; CDR3 protein: CASSQDSGGETQYF; CDR3 DNA: TGTGCCAGCAGCCAAGACTCGGGGGGAGAGACCCAGTACTTC
clone size: .; J gene: TRBJ1-6; D gene: TRBD1; V gene: TRBV9; CDR3 protein: CASSELDRVNSPLHF; CDR3 DNA: TGTGCCAGCAGCGAGCTCGACAGGGTGAATTCACCCCTCCACTTT
clone size: .; J gene: TRBJ2-1; D gene: TRBD2; V gene: TRBV5-1; CDR3 protein: CASSFGLAGGDYNEQFF; CDR3 DNA: TGCGCCAGCAGCTTCGGACTAGCGGGAGGGGATTACAATGAGCAGTTCTTC
clone size: .; J gene: TRBJ1-2; D gene: TRBD1; V gene: TRBV2; CDR3 protein: CASIRDRGGYTF; CDR3 DNA: TGTGCCAGCATCCGGGACAGGGGGGGATACACCTTC
clone size: .; J gene: TRBJ1-5; D gene: .; V gene: TRBV18; CDR3 protein: CASSSQGIGNQPQHF; CDR3 DNA: TGTGCCAGCTCATCGCAGGGGATCGGCAATCAGCCCCAGCATTTT
clone size: .; J gene: TRBJ2-2; D gene: .; V gene: TRBV28; CDR3 protein: CASSLSGVTTGELFF; CDR3 DNA: TGTGCCAGCAGTTTATCCGGAGTGACCACCGGGGAGCTGTTTTTT
clone size: .; J gene: TRBJ2-7; D gene: TRBD1; V gene: TRBV28; CDR3 protein: CASSLGTGVREQYF; CDR3 DNA: TGTGCCAGCAGTTTAGGGACAGGGGTAAGAGAGCAGTACTTC
clone size: .; J gene: TRBJ2-1; D gene: TRBD1; V gene: TRBV6-5; CDR3 protein: CASSSGQGGAYNEQFF; CDR3 DNA: TGTGCCAGCAGTTCCGGACAGGGGGGGGCCTACAATGAGCAGTTCTTC
clone size: once; J gene: TRBJ1-5; D gene: TRBD1; V gene: TRBV2; CDR3 protein: CASSELDRYSNQPQHF; CDR3 DNA: TGTGCCAGCAGTGAATTGGACAGGTATAGCAATCAGCCCCAGCATTTT
clone size: .; J gene: TRBJ2-5; D gene: .; V gene: TRBV18; CDR3 protein: CASSPGSQETQYF; CDR3 DNA: TGTGCCAGCTCACCAGGGAGCCAAGAGACCCAGTACTTC
clone size: .; J gene: TRBJ1-5; D gene: .; V gene: TRBV19; CDR3 protein: CASSSIQGSNQPQHF; CDR3 DNA: TGTGCCAGTAGTTCGATACAGGGTAGCAATCAGCCCCAGCATTTT
clone size: .; J gene: TRBJ1-6; D gene: .; V gene: TRBV7-8; CDR3 protein: CASSLTGRDSPLHF; CDR3 DNA: TGTGCCAGCAGCTTAACGGGAAGGGATTCACCCCTCCACTTT
clone size: .; J gene: TRBJ2-6; D gene: TRBD1; V gene: TRBV18; CDR3 protein: CASSPDRGSGANVLTF; CDR3 DNA: TGTGCCAGCTCACCAGACAGGGGGTCTGGGGCCAACGTCCTGACTTTC
clone size: .; J gene: TRBJ1-6; D gene: .; V gene: TRBV7-9; CDR3 protein: CASSLEFDGSGFNSPLHF; CDR3 DNA: TGTGCCAGCAGCTTAGAATTTGACGGGTCGGGGTTCAATTCACCCCTCCACTTT
clone size: .; J gene: TRBJ2-7; D gene: TRBD2; V gene: TRBV27; CDR3 protein: CASSYRLAWRYEQYF; CDR3 DNA: TGTGCCAGCAGTTACAGACTAGCGTGGCGGTACGAGCAGTACTTC
clone size: .; J gene: TRBJ1-1; D gene: TRBD1; V gene: TRBV7-6; CDR3 protein: CASSKIGQGDTEAFF; CDR3 DNA: TGTGCCAGCAGTAAGATAGGACAGGGCGACACTGAAGCTTTCTTT
clone size: .; J gene: TRBJ1-4; D gene: .; V gene: TRBV5-8; CDR3 protein: CASSLVSTNEKLFF; CDR3 DNA: TGTGCCAGCAGCTTGGTATCGACTAATGAAAAACTGTTTTTT
clone size: .; J gene: TRBJ2-2; D gene: .; V gene: TRBV18; CDR3 protein: CASPGQIDRTGELFF; CDR3 DNA: TGTGCCAGCCCAGGCCAAATCGATCGTACCGGGGAGCTGTTTTTT
clone size: once; J gene: TRBJ2-1; D gene: TRBD2; V gene: TRBV5-1; CDR3 protein: CASRPAGDNEQFF; CDR3 DNA: TGCGCCAGCAGGCCAGCGGGAGACAATGAGCAGTTCTTC
clone size: .; J gene: TRBJ1-6; D gene: TRBD1; V gene: TRBV10-3; CDR3 protein: CAISRDRANSPLHF; CDR3 DNA: TGTGCCATCAGTCGAGACAGGGCTAATTCACCCCTCCACTTT
clone size: .; J gene: TRBJ2-5; D gene: TRBD2; V gene: TRBV28; CDR3 protein: CASSFVAGVKTQYF; CDR3 DNA: TGTGCCAGCAGTTTCGTAGCGGGAGTGAAGACCCAGTACTTC
clone size: .; J gene: TRBJ2-3; D gene: TRBD2; V gene: TRBV11-2; CDR3 protein: CASSSTSGGGTDTQYF; CDR3 DNA: TGTGCCAGCAGCTCTACTAGCGGAGGGGGCACAGATACGCAGTATTTT
clone size: .; J gene: TRBJ1-1; D gene: .; V gene: TRBV28; CDR3 protein: CASSSSLNTEAFF; CDR3 DNA: TGTGCCAGCAGTTCCTCTTTGAACACTGAAGCTTTCTTT
clone size: .; J gene: TRBJ1-2; D gene: .; V gene: TRBV9; CDR3 protein: CASSVVPGINYGYTF; CDR3 DNA: TGTGCCAGCAGCGTAGTACCCGGGATTAACTATGGCTACACCTTC
clone size: .; J gene: TRBJ2-7; D gene: TRBD1; V gene: TRBV4-1; CDR3 protein: CASSQDTLGWTGGEQYF; CDR3 DNA: TGCGCCAGCAGCCAAGATACATTGGGATGGACAGGGGGCGAGCAGTACTTC
clone size: few; J gene: TRBJ2-3; D gene: .; V gene: TRBV7-2; CDR3 protein: CASSLAASLRTDTQYF; CDR3 DNA: TGTGCCAGCAGCTTAGCGGCTAGCCTCCGCACAGATACGCAGTATTTT
clone size: .; J gene: TRBJ1-1; D gene: .; V gene: TRBV28; CDR3 protein: CASSQRRQIF; CDR3 DNA: TGTGCCAGCAGCCAACGAAGACAGATATTT
clone size: .; J gene: TRBJ1-5; D gene: .; V gene: TRBV10-3; CDR3 protein: CAISEAGWAGNQPQHF; CDR3 DNA: TGTGCCATCAGTGAGGCGGGGTGGGCCGGCAATCAGCCCCAGCATTTT
clone size: .; J gene: TRBJ2-7; D gene: TRBD1; V gene: TRBV15; CDR3 protein: CATSRTLSWGQGYEQYF; CDR3 DNA: TGTGCCACCAGCAGAACCCTCTCGTGGGGACAGGGCTACGAGCAGTACTTC
clone size: .; J gene: TRBJ2-3; D gene: .; V gene: TRBV6-5; CDR3 protein: CASSLSASDTQYF; CDR3 DNA: TGTGCCAGCAGTCTAAGTGCGTCAGATACGCAGTATTTT
clone size: once; J gene: TRBJ2-7; D gene: TRBD2; V gene: TRBV5-1; CDR3 protein: CASRKGLAGSYEQYF; CDR3 DNA: TGCGCGTCCAGAAAGGGACTAGCGGGGTCCTACGAGCAGTACTTC
clone size: .; J gene: TRBJ2-5; D gene: .; V gene: TRBV7-2; CDR3 protein: CASSFRLFQETQYF; CDR3 DNA: TGTGCCAGCAGCTTCAGACTATTCCAAGAGACCCAGTACTTC
clone size: .; J gene: TRBJ2-7; D gene: .; V gene: TRBV29-1; CDR3 protein: CSVAWGGSSYEQYF; CDR3 DNA: TGCAGCGTCGCGTGGGGGGGCAGCTCCTACGAGCAGTACTTC
clone size: .; J gene: TRBJ2-1; D gene: .; V gene: TRBV12-3/TRBV12-4; CDR3 protein: CASSLPGDEQFF; CDR3 DNA: TGTGCCAGCAGCCTACCAGGGGATGAGCAGTTCTTC
clone size: .; J gene: TRBJ2-3; D gene: .; V gene: TRBV5-1; CDR3 protein: CASSLGGGTDTQYF; CDR3 DNA: TGCGCCAGCAGCTTGGGGGGAGGCACAGATACGCAGTATTTT
clone size: .; J gene: TRBJ1-5; D gene: .; V gene: TRBV4-1; CDR3 protein: CASSRIGGGNQPQHF; CDR3 DNA: TGCGCCAGCAGCCGAATAGGGGGAGGCAATCAGCCCCAGCATTTT
clone size: .; J gene: TRBJ1-1; D gene: .; V gene: TRBV12-3/TRBV12-4; CDR3 protein: CASSRTLNTEAFF; CDR3 DNA: TGTGCCAGCAGTAGGACATTGAACACTGAAGCTTTCTTT
clone size: .; J gene: TRBJ1-1; D gene: TRBD1; V gene: TRBV19; CDR3 protein: CASCPGGRYTEAFF; CDR3 DNA: TGTGCCAGTTGCCCAGGGGGCCGATACACTGAAGCTTTCTTT
clone size: .; J gene: TRBJ1-2; D gene: .; V gene: TRBV12-3/TRBV12-4; CDR3 protein: CASSSDSLNGYTF; CDR3 DNA: TGTGCCAGCAGCTCGGACAGCTTAAATGGCTACACCTTC
clone size: .; J gene: TRBJ1-3; D gene: .; V gene: TRBV10-3; CDR3 protein: CAISPQGNTIYF; CDR3 DNA: TGTGCCATCAGCCCACAAGGAAACACCATATATTTT
clone size: few; J gene: TRBJ1-6; D gene: .; V gene: TRBV2; CDR3 protein: CASRNSDSPLHF; CDR3 DNA: TGTGCCAGCAGGAACTCTGATTCACCCCTCCACTTT
clone size: .; J gene: TRBJ2-7; D gene: .; V gene: TRBV10-3; CDR3 protein: CAISRQGSYEQYF; CDR3 DNA: TGTGCCATCAGTCGTCAGGGATCCTACGAGCAGTACTTC
clone size: .; J gene: TRBJ1-2; D gene: TRBD1; V gene: TRBV30; CDR3 protein: CASTLRGLGYGYTF; CDR3 DNA: TGTGCCTCGACACTCAGGGGGCTTGGCTATGGCTACACCTTC
clone size: .; J gene: TRBJ2-3; D gene: .; V gene: TRBV9; CDR3 protein: CASSGLSTDTQYF; CDR3 DNA: TGTGCCAGCAGCGGGCTGAGCACAGATACGCAGTATTTT
clone size: .; J gene: TRBJ2-3; D gene: TRBD2; V gene: TRBV9; CDR3 protein: CASSVRREGTDTQYF; CDR3 DNA: TGTGCCAGCAGCGTAAGGAGGGAGGGTACAGATACGCAGTATTTT
clone size: .; J gene: TRBJ2-3; D gene: TRBD2; V gene: TRBV2; CDR3 protein: CASSQGGLATQYF; CDR3 DNA: TGTGCCAGCAGCCAAGGGGGACTAGCAACGCAGTATTTT
clone size: .; J gene: TRBJ1-3; D gene: .; V gene: TRBV14; CDR3 protein: CASSHDSSGNTIYF; CDR3 DNA: TGTGCCAGCAGCCACGACAGTTCTGGAAACACCATATATTTT
clone size: .; J gene: TRBJ2-3; D gene: .; V gene: TRBV5-1; CDR3 protein: CASTSGLSSTDTQYF; CDR3 DNA: TGCGCCAGCACCTCAGGACTCTCTAGCACAGATACGCAGTATTTT
clone size: .; J gene: TRBJ1-2; D gene: .; V gene: TRBV7-9; CDR3 protein: CASSQGLNYGYTF; CDR3 DNA: TGTGCCAGCAGCCAGGGTCTCAACTATGGCTACACCTTC